One TCR beta chain is described in this entry. Its antigen is as yet unknown. This record comes from a study of T cells after yellow fever vaccination. The overall study: Fractions of limited cellularity were prepared by means of SMART-Seq v4 Ultra Low Input.

Germline-derived CDR1 and CDR2 are SGHRS and YFSETQ. V was clipped by 2 bases and J by 0 bases, with 12 bases between them. CDR3 length: 15 amino acids. TCRdb re-derived calls from the 5' RACE reads in MiXCR, one entry per CDR3 protein. The profile shows 450,000 to 550,000 distinct CDR3 sequences, roughly 22% of them singletons. General study points: A small share of clonotypes appeared in both CD4 and CD8 compartments. It was the secondary response that reached its peak faster, day 5 versus 15, but it was weaker. Booster samples showed a return of most primary-vaccination clones (approximately 96% CD4, about 87% CD8).

The chain recombines TRBV5-1 with TRBJ2-7, with a weak D call TRBD2 (5 bases). This sequence was found in a man aged 18 to 29 who received the YFV17D yellow fever vaccine. Here the sequenced sample was PBMCs, taken about 20 days after the first yellow fever vaccination. This chain's CDR3 is CASSFSERISYEQYF. CDR3 coding DNA: TGCGCCAGCAGCTTTAGCGAAAGAATCTCCTACGAGCAGTACTTC.